This T cell receptor beta chain is drawn from a study of T cells in Graves' hyperthyroidism and ophthalmopathy (dated by TCRdb to about 2019). Study-level background: Peripheral blood was sampled at the time of initial diagnosis, prior to any treatment. TCR V-J signatures able to tell the groups apart were searched for in a discovery cohort of more than 90 patients, of whom approximately 40 had Graves' ophthalmopathy and about 60 had stable Graves' hyperthyroidism. Prospective prediction of ophthalmopathy was tested in an independent validation cohort of 18 to 20 hyperthyroidism patients and 15 to 17 patients who later progressed to ophthalmopathy. The 100 or so discovery patients were randomly split 7:3 into training and test sets. Thyroid tissue and blood T-cell repertoires from six Graves' hyperthyroidism patients were also compared in the study. Following sampling, methimazole starting at 30 mg daily was given to hyperthyroidism patients, and high-dose intravenous methylprednisolone was given to ophthalmopathy patients. TCR Vbeta CDR3 sequencing of fewer than 150 peripheral blood samples (43 ophthalmopathy, approximately 80 hyperthyroidism and roughly 17 progressor patients) is reported in the paper.

On this clonotype itself: This receptor's antigen is unknown. Per-base qualities were not stored, and no clone one base away is much larger.

Moderately to severely active disease, a Clinical Activity Score of at least 3, a NOSPECS grade of at least 4, and a duration under 3 months were present in ophthalmopathy patients. Patients with uncontrolled infections, other autoimmune diseases, pregnancy or lactation were excluded. Diagnoses were based on clinical symptoms, serum thyroxine and TRAb, thyroid ultrasound and orbital computed tomography. PBMCs were isolated from about 10 ml of fresh peripheral blood by Ficoll-Paque density gradient centrifugation. Total RNA was extracted using Trizol reagent, and RNA quality was assessed on an Agilent 2100 Bioanalyzer. V is shortened by 0 bases, J by 10 bases, and the region joining them spans 13 bases. Inclusive of the bounding cysteine and phenylalanine, the CDR3 is 14 residues long. Solely the CDR3 DNA is kept, with 42 bases framed from the first base. Looking up the germline V gene (reference sequence) yields CDR1 MNHNY and CDR2 SVGAGI.

Broad study findings and their caveats: Blood samples also contained most of the expanded thyroid clonotypes (frequency above 0.001), which suggests that blood repertoires may reflect thyroid immune responses. No statistical method was used to fix the sample size in advance, and group allocation was not hidden from the investigators. Ophthalmopathy was separated from stable hyperthyroidism by a 13 V-J signature model, with over 85% sensitivity and roughly 81% specificity obtained in cross-validation and 80%/75% obtained in testing. During validation, the model predicted progression to ophthalmopathy a median of about 6.5 months ahead of onset, with almost 71% sensitivity and under 85% specificity.

Amplification of TCR beta CDR3 regions was carried out from RNA transcripts. A first-round RT-PCR of the TCR CDR3 used the HTBI primer set with the Qiagen OneStep RT-PCR kit. Libraries were constructed in a second round of multiplex PCR, after which size selection and purification were performed. The libraries were sequenced on an Illumina HiSeq2000 using paired-end 100 bp reads. As for how the authors treated the data: SOAPnuke was used to process the raw data, throwing out any read that contained adapters or uncalled bases, had a mean Phred below 15, or lacked an exact constant-primer or identifier match. COPE v1.2.5 was used to merge high-quality paired reads, and clonotypes were defined as unique nucleotide sequences. MiTCR v1.1 was used to align the clonotypes against IMGT TRBV, TRBD and TRBJ reference segments. The analysis included only V-J combinations with a frequency above 0.0001, which together covered 99% to 99.2% of the repertoires. The TCS score was defined as the ratio of F50 (clonal expansion) to E x V (chaos), calculated using BLOSUM62-based TCRdist between CDR3 peptides within each V-J. Welch's t-statistics and random forest reduced several hundred V-J features to around 14, which were used in a naive Bayes classifier (R e1071). TCRdb passed the public sequencing reads through fastp at Q25 and MiXCR, retaining productive beta sequences. Entries that share a CDR3 protein sequence are merged under the most common genes and DNA. These V and J calls originate from TCRdb's pipeline instead of the authors' own analysis. The sample includes over 250,000 distinct CDR3 sequences, with roughly 20% observed a single time. The top ten hold around 62% of the sample.

The source of this sequence is a man under 40 with Graves' ophthalmopathy. The sequence links TRBV6-6 to TRBJ2-1; TRBD2 is perhaps the D gene, given 6 matching bases. The sample consisted of blood. The encoded CDR3 is CASSYSDYQKEQFF. At the DNA level, the sequence is TGTGCCAGCAGTTACTCGGACTACCAGAAGGAGCAGTTCTTC.